The next 14 T cell receptor beta chains were all read from a single sample in a study of cytomegalovirus exposure and HLA in healthy donors. The PCR employed 60 Vbeta primers together with 13 Jbeta primers. This table comes from immunoSEQ multiplex PCR, and its TCRdb copy is limited to in-frame clones, with some not included. There are more than 150,000 clones in the sample; 79% occur only once, and around 1.4% lies in the top ten. The sequenced material came from PBMCs. These receptors were collected from a girl aged 10 to 17 in good health and CMV-seropositive.

The chain is built from TRBV9 and TRBJ1-5; tentatively, D is TRBD1 (5 bases). Trimming removed 0 bases from V and 3 bases from J, with 10 bases in between. The germline CDR1 and CDR2 sequences are SGDLS and YYNGEE. The CDR3 length is 15 residues. The CDR3, as DNA: TGTGCCAGCAGCGTAGATCAGGGTTACAATCAGCCCCAGCATTTT. This codes for CASSVDQGYNQPQHF.

The chain couples TRBV6-5 to TRBJ2-7; perhaps TRBD1 as D (5 bases). The germline V gene encodes CDR1 MNHEY and CDR2 SVGAGI. The V end lost 8 bases, the J end lost 6 bases, and 17 bases lay between the germline ends. The CDR3 has 13 residues. The CDR3 spells CASGGRVPAEQYF. The CDR3 nucleotides are TGTGCCAGCGGTGGCAGGGTTCCTGCCGAGCAGTACTTC.

The chain joins TRBV28 to TRBJ1-1; no firm D call. With 5 bases removed from V and 7 bases from J, the gap between germline ends came to 14 bases. This CDR3 is 13 amino acids long. Germline CDR1 reads MDHEN; CDR2 reads SYDVKM. CDR3 amino acids: CASSLGGLVEAFF. The CDR3 nucleotides read TGTGCCAGCAGTCTGGGAGGGTTGGTTGAAGCTTTCTTT.

The chain links TRBV27 to TRBJ1-6, with D perhaps TRBD1 (6 bases). Per germline, CDR1 MNHEY and CDR2 SMNVEV (reference sequence). Between the trimmed V and J ends, which lost 6 bases and 5 bases, there was a span of 14 bases. The CDR3 spans 15 residues. In DNA form, the CDR3 reads TGTGCCAGCAGCATACAGGGTCAACATAATTCACCCCTCCACTTT. Translation: CASSIQGQHNSPLHF.

The chain couples TRBV10-1 to TRBJ2-3; a weak D match, TRBD2 (6 bases). The CDR3 covers 14 residues. The germline V gene has CDR1 WNHNN and CDR2 SYGVQD (reference sequence). Trimming removed 5 bases from V and 2 bases from J, with 11 bases in between. The CDR3 bases are TGCGCCAGCAGTACCGGGGGATTCACAGATACGCAGTATTTT. Protein sequence: CASSTGGFTDTQYF.

V gene TRBV4-2 combines with J gene TRBJ2-2; TRBD1 aligns across 9 bases. V was clipped by 2 bases and J by 6 bases; unmatched bases: 7. The germline gives CDR1 LGHNA, CDR2 YNFKEQ. The CDR3 is 16 residues long. The CDR3 loop reads CASSQQTGGNAGELFF. In nucleotides, the CDR3 is TGTGCCAGCAGCCAACAAACAGGGGGCAACGCCGGGGAGCTGTTTTTT.

The chain has TRBV6-5 and TRBJ2-7; 7 bases line up with TRBD2. The ends lost 2 bases at V and 5 bases at J; junction bases unmatched: 6. The CDR3 is made up of 14 amino acids. Germline values: CDR1 MNHEY, CDR2 SVGAGI. CDR3: CASSYGLEGNEQYF. CDR3 in DNA: TGTGCCAGCAGTTACGGACTAGAGGGGAACGAGCAGTACTTC.

The chain links TRBV30 to TRBJ2-4, with 11 bases aligning to TRBD1. The J segment lost 0 bases and the V segment lost 3 bases, leaving 10 bases of the junction unmatched. This CDR3 has 18 residues. The germline CDR1 and CDR2 sequences are GTSNPN and SVGIG (reference sequence). The CDR3 reads CAWSRPGTGGIAKNIQYF. For the CDR3, the DNA is TGTGCCTGGAGCCGACCCGGGACAGGGGGAATAGCCAAAAACATTCAGTACTTC.

In this sample, this clone turned up once. The rearrangement joins TRBV7-2 to TRBJ2-3; 7 bases line up with TRBD1. CDR3 length: 14 residues. J gave up 4 bases and V 5 bases, and 6 bases lay outside the gene matches. Germline V CDR1 and CDR2: SGHTA, FQGNSA. The chain's CDR3 is CASSAGQVPDTQYF. CDR3 sequence (DNA): TGTGCCAGCAGCGCCGGACAGGTTCCAGATACGCAGTATTTT.

This chain uses TRBV7-9 with TRBJ1-1; tentative D call: TRBD1 (6 bases). The CDR3 extends over 14 amino acids. The germline CDR1 and CDR2 sequences are SEHNR and FQNEAQ (reference sequence). V lost 6 bases to trimming and J lost 3 bases, with 14 bases between them. This chain's CDR3 is CASSLDSFDTEAFF. The CDR3 nucleotides read TGTGCCAGCAGTTTGGACAGTTTCGACACTGAAGCTTTCTTT.

V is TRBV6-1 and J is TRBJ2-7; 8 nucleotides match TRBD1. V trimming: 6 bases; J trimming: 3 bases; junction bases outside the gene matches: 7. Germline CDR1 and CDR2: MNHNS and SASEGT. There are 14 residues in the CDR3. CDR3 coding DNA: TGTGCCAGCAGGCGTACCGGGACAGGCTACGAGCAGTACTTC. This sequence encodes CASRRTGTGYEQYF.

The rearrangement links TRBV4-1 to TRBJ2-7; TRBD2 might be the D (5 bases). Trimming pared 0 bases from V and 3 bases from J, leaving 15 bases between. The CDR3 contains 16 residues. CDR1 MGHRA and CDR2 YSYEKL come from the germline V gene. The CDR3 DNA sequence: TGCGCCAGCAGCCAAGATTTTCTAGGAGGATACTACGAGCAGTACTTC. Protein product: CASSQDFLGGYYEQYF.

This clone was seen only once. An end of the junction does not agree with germline; a read error may underlie this. This chain links TRBV7-9 with TRBJ1-2; D unclear. The V gene's germline CDR1 is SEHNR and CDR2 FQNEAQ (reference sequence). CDR3 length: 12 residues. The CDR3 sequence is CSSSFPYYGYTF. DNA of the CDR3: TGTTCCAGCAGCTTCCCCTACTATGGCTACACCTTC.

V gene TRBV5-5 combines with J gene TRBJ2-2; D call uncertain. V lost 1 base and J lost 0, with 10 bases in between. This CDR3 comprises 16 residues. CDR1 and CDR2 from the germline V gene are SGHKS and YYEKEE (reference sequence). CDR3 residues: CASSLTVNANTGELFF. DNA for the CDR3: TGTGCCAGCAGCTTGACTGTTAACGCGAACACCGGGGAGCTGTTTTTT.